The clone carrying this T cell receptor beta chain has just a few counts. Germline CDR1 and CDR2: MNHEY and SMNVEV (reference sequence). V was cut by 4 bases and J by 7 bases, with 13 bases left in between. There are 13 residues in the CDR3. The data are from a study of cytomegalovirus exposure and HLA in healthy donors. PCR was performed using 60 Vbeta and 13 Jbeta primers. Data came from immunoSEQ multiplex PCR; TCRdb stores just in-frame clones and leaves some out. This sample has over 100,000 clones, with approximately 75% found just once. Sequencing used PBMCs. This sequence joins TRBV27 and TRBJ1-1; TRBD1 might be the D (6 bases). The source is a middle-aged man in good health and CMV-seropositive. The CDR3 nucleotides read TGTGCCAGCAGTTCCTGGACAGCCGGTGAAGCTTTCTTT. It is translated as CASSSWTAGEAFF.